The rows below give T cell receptor beta chains drawn from one sample of a study of siplizumab effects on memory and regulatory T cells. Libraries were prepared by immunoSEQ multiplex PCR; TCRdb keeps only in-frame clonotypes and omits some of them. The table has some 99,000 clones, 92% seen once. The specimen sequenced was Tregs sorted from blood. These receptors were collected from a human donor in good health. Both conserved end residues are part of each CDR3. The D gene is left open where the match is weak. Some rows have no size entry. The others give once, few or many, or a class for an expanded clone.

d_call: NA
j_call: TRBJ2-2
clone_size: once
v_call: TRBV19
cdr3_length: 12
cdr3_nt: TGTGCCAGTAGACTCACACCCGGGGAGCTGTTTTTT
cdr3_aa: CASRLTPGELFF

d_call: TRBD1
j_call: TRBJ1-6
clone_size: NA
v_call: TRBV19
cdr3_length: 14
cdr3_nt: TGTGCCAGTAGTGTACAGGGGGACGGTTCACCCCTCCACTTT
cdr3_aa: CASSVQGDGSPLHF

d_call: TRBD2
j_call: TRBJ2-3
clone_size: NA
v_call: TRBV19
cdr3_length: 16
cdr3_nt: TGTGCCAGTAGTCCCCGGACTAGCGGGGGAACAGATACGCAGTATTTT
cdr3_aa: CASSPRTSGGTDTQYF

d_call: TRBD2
j_call: TRBJ2-1
clone_size: NA
v_call: TRBV6-1
cdr3_length: 13
cdr3_nt: TGTGCCAGCACTCTAGCGGGAGGGGTTGAGCAGTTCTTC
cdr3_aa: CASTLAGGVEQFF

d_call: NA
j_call: TRBJ1-1
clone_size: NA
v_call: TRBV7-2
cdr3_length: 14
cdr3_nt: TGTGCCAGCGCCCGGGGGTTCTGGTACACTGAAGCTTTCTTT
cdr3_aa: CASARGFWYTEAFF

d_call: NA
j_call: TRBJ1-2
clone_size: NA
v_call: TRBV5-4
cdr3_length: 12
cdr3_nt: TGTGCCAGCAGCTTGGATGGAGTAGGCTACACCTTC
cdr3_aa: CASSLDGVGYTF

d_call: NA
j_call: TRBJ2-6
clone_size: NA
v_call: TRBV29-1
cdr3_length: 15
cdr3_nt: TGCAGCGTTGTAGTGGGGTCATCTGGGGCCAACGTCCTGACTTTC
cdr3_aa: CSVVVGSSGANVLTF

d_call: NA
j_call: TRBJ2-7
clone_size: NA
v_call: TRBV14
cdr3_length: 17
cdr3_nt: TGTGCCAGCAGCCTCGAAGGGGGTAGACAGATTCCCTACGAGCAGTACTTC
cdr3_aa: CASSLEGGRQIPYEQYF

d_call: TRBD1
j_call: TRBJ2-7
clone_size: NA
v_call: TRBV5-1
cdr3_length: 15
cdr3_nt: TGCGCCAGCAGCTTGGTGGGACAGGGAACCTACGAGCAGTACTTC
cdr3_aa: CASSLVGQGTYEQYF

d_call: TRBD1
j_call: TRBJ2-1
clone_size: NA
v_call: TRBV18
cdr3_length: 15
cdr3_nt: TGTGCCAGCTCACCCACCGGGACAGGGGGCGGAGAGCAGTTCTTC
cdr3_aa: CASSPTGTGGGEQFF

d_call: NA
j_call: TRBJ2-5
clone_size: NA
v_call: TRBV5-4
cdr3_length: 11
cdr3_nt: TGTGCCAGCAGCTTCCGAGAGACCCAGTACTTC
cdr3_aa: CASSFRETQYF

d_call: TRBD1
j_call: TRBJ1-6
clone_size: NA
v_call: TRBV7-6
cdr3_length: 14
cdr3_nt: TGTGCCAGCAGCTTTGGGACAGGGGATTCACCCCTCCACTTT
cdr3_aa: CASSFGTGDSPLHF

d_call: NA
j_call: TRBJ2-3
clone_size: NA
v_call: TRBV5-1
cdr3_length: 16
cdr3_nt: TGCGCCAGCAGCCCGGGGGTCAGTGGGGTCACAGATACGCAGTATTTT
cdr3_aa: CASSPGVSGVTDTQYF

d_call: NA
j_call: TRBJ1-3
clone_size: NA
v_call: TRBV6-5
cdr3_length: 13
cdr3_nt: TGTGCCAGCAGAGGGGGGTCTGGAAACACCATATATTTT
cdr3_aa: CASRGGSGNTIYF

d_call: TRBD1
j_call: TRBJ2-1
clone_size: NA
v_call: TRBV4-2
cdr3_length: 16
cdr3_nt: TGTGCCAGCAGCCAAGTGCAGGGGGCGTCCTACAATGAGCAGTTCTTC
cdr3_aa: CASSQVQGASYNEQFF

d_call: TRBD1
j_call: TRBJ1-2
clone_size: NA
v_call: TRBV6-5
cdr3_length: 15
cdr3_nt: TGTGCCAGCAGAACTGACAGGGGAAGTAACTATGGCTACACCTTC
cdr3_aa: CASRTDRGSNYGYTF

d_call: TRBD2
j_call: TRBJ2-5
clone_size: NA
v_call: TRBV7-8
cdr3_length: 13
cdr3_nt: TGTGCCAGCACCTTGACTAGCCGGGAGACCCAGTACTTC
cdr3_aa: CASTLTSRETQYF

d_call: TRBD1
j_call: TRBJ1-2
clone_size: NA
v_call: TRBV2
cdr3_length: 14
cdr3_nt: TGTGCCAGCAGTATTTCACAGGGGCCCTATGGCTACACCTTC
cdr3_aa: CASSISQGPYGYTF

d_call: TRBD2
j_call: TRBJ2-5
clone_size: NA
v_call: TRBV28
cdr3_length: 15
cdr3_nt: TGTGCCAGCAGTCTAGCGGGCAAGGTGGGAGAGACCCAGTACTTC
cdr3_aa: CASSLAGKVGETQYF

d_call: NA
j_call: TRBJ1-1
clone_size: NA
v_call: TRBV29-1
cdr3_length: 16
cdr3_nt: TGCAGCAACACAGTATATGGGGGCCCGCAGAACACTGAAGCTTTCTTT
cdr3_aa: CSNTVYGGPQNTEAFF

d_call: TRBD2
j_call: TRBJ2-3
clone_size: NA
v_call: TRBV5-1
cdr3_length: 17
cdr3_nt: TGCGCCAGCAGCCTAAGACGGACTAGCGGAAGCACAGATACGCAGTATTTT
cdr3_aa: CASSLRRTSGSTDTQYF

d_call: TRBD1
j_call: TRBJ1-1
clone_size: few
v_call: TRBV5-5
cdr3_length: 14
cdr3_nt: TGTGCCAGCAGCTTAGGGGACAGGTTGGCTGAAGCTTTCTTT
cdr3_aa: CASSLGDRLAEAFF

d_call: TRBD1
j_call: TRBJ1-5
clone_size: NA
v_call: TRBV2
cdr3_length: 15
cdr3_nt: TGTGCCAGTCGGGACAGGGTGGTCAGCAATCAGCCCCAGCATTTT
cdr3_aa: CASRDRVVSNQPQHF

d_call: NA
j_call: TRBJ2-5
clone_size: once
v_call: TRBV5-6
cdr3_length: 13
cdr3_nt: TGTGCCAGCAGCCCTGGGGTTCAAGAGACCCAGTACTTC
cdr3_aa: CASSPGVQETQYF

d_call: TRBD2
j_call: TRBJ2-3
clone_size: NA
v_call: TRBV7-9
cdr3_length: 17
cdr3_nt: TGTGCCAGCAGTTTTGCTACTAGCGGGAAAGACACAGATACGCAGTATTTT
cdr3_aa: CASSFATSGKDTDTQYF

d_call: NA
j_call: TRBJ1-2
clone_size: NA
v_call: TRBV29-1
cdr3_length: 11
cdr3_nt: TGCAGCGTAGACGAGGTCTATGGCTACACCTTC
cdr3_aa: CSVDEVYGYTF

d_call: NA
j_call: TRBJ2-3
clone_size: NA
v_call: TRBV6-4
cdr3_length: 13
cdr3_nt: TGTGCCAGCAGACAGGCTAGCACAGATACGCAGTATTTT
cdr3_aa: CASRQASTDTQYF

d_call: TRBD1
j_call: TRBJ1-2
clone_size: NA
v_call: TRBV10-3
cdr3_length: 17
cdr3_nt: TGTGCCATCAGTCTAAGGACAGGGCAAATTCTCAACTATGGCTACACCTTC
cdr3_aa: CAISLRTGQILNYGYTF

d_call: NA
j_call: TRBJ1-2
clone_size: NA
v_call: TRBV6-1
cdr3_length: 15
cdr3_nt: TGTGCCAGCAGTCCGATGAGGGGGAAGGGCTATGGCTACACCTTC
cdr3_aa: CASSPMRGKGYGYTF

d_call: TRBD2
j_call: TRBJ2-1
clone_size: NA
v_call: TRBV30
cdr3_length: 15
cdr3_nt: TGTGCCTGGAGTGAAAACGGGAGGTTTAGCAATGAGCAGTTCTTC
cdr3_aa: CAWSENGRFSNEQFF

d_call: TRBD1
j_call: TRBJ1-2
clone_size: NA
v_call: TRBV6-1
cdr3_length: 16
cdr3_nt: TGTGCCAGCAGTGAAGGGACAGGCCCGACTAACTATGGCTACACCTTC
cdr3_aa: CASSEGTGPTNYGYTF

d_call: NA
j_call: TRBJ2-2
clone_size: NA
v_call: TRBV18
cdr3_length: 13
cdr3_nt: TGTGCCAGCTCACCACGGTACACCGGGGAGCTGTTTTTT
cdr3_aa: CASSPRYTGELFF

d_call: NA
j_call: TRBJ1-1
clone_size: once
v_call: TRBV27
cdr3_length: 16
cdr3_nt: TGTGCCAGCAGTTACAGTTTCCTCGCGAGGGACACTGAAGCTTTCTTT
cdr3_aa: CASSYSFLARDTEAFF

d_call: TRBD1
j_call: TRBJ1-3
clone_size: NA
v_call: TRBV7-6
cdr3_length: 13
cdr3_nt: TGTGCCAGCAGCTTACAGGGGGGTAACACCATATATTTT
cdr3_aa: CASSLQGGNTIYF

d_call: TRBD1
j_call: TRBJ1-6
clone_size: NA
v_call: TRBV28
cdr3_length: 15
cdr3_nt: TGTGCCAGCAGTTCCGGGACAGGGGCTTATTCACCCCTCCACTTT
cdr3_aa: CASSSGTGAYSPLHF

d_call: TRBD1
j_call: TRBJ2-7
clone_size: NA
v_call: TRBV5-1
cdr3_length: 12
cdr3_nt: TGCGCCAGCACTGGACAGGGGTTCGAGCAGTACTTC
cdr3_aa: CASTGQGFEQYF

d_call: TRBD1
j_call: TRBJ1-2
clone_size: NA
v_call: TRBV2
cdr3_length: 13
cdr3_nt: TGTGCCAGCAGTACGACAGGGGCGAGGGACTACACCTTC
cdr3_aa: CASSTTGARDYTF

d_call: NA
j_call: TRBJ2-5
clone_size: NA
v_call: TRBV20-1
cdr3_length: 11
cdr3_nt: TGCAGTGCTACAGGTCAAGAGACCCAGTACTTC
cdr3_aa: CSATGQETQYF

d_call: TRBD2
j_call: TRBJ2-1
clone_size: NA
v_call: TRBV9
cdr3_length: 15
cdr3_nt: TGTGCCAGCAGCCCGCTAGCGGGGACGTACAATGAGCAGTTCTTC
cdr3_aa: CASSPLAGTYNEQFF

d_call: NA
j_call: TRBJ1-1
clone_size: NA
v_call: TRBV18
cdr3_length: 15
cdr3_nt: TGTGCCAGCTCACCCGTACACCCTCAGAGCACTGAAGCTTTCTTT
cdr3_aa: CASSPVHPQSTEAFF

d_call: NA
j_call: TRBJ2-3
clone_size: NA
v_call: TRBV20-1
cdr3_length: 11
cdr3_nt: TGCAGTGCTAGGATCATGGATACGCAGTATTTT
cdr3_aa: CSARIMDTQYF

d_call: NA
j_call: TRBJ1-2
clone_size: NA
v_call: TRBV7-9
cdr3_length: 12
cdr3_nt: TGTGCCAGCAGCACACAGGGTTATGGCTACACCTTC
cdr3_aa: CASSTQGYGYTF

d_call: NA
j_call: TRBJ1-5
clone_size: few
v_call: TRBV19
cdr3_length: 13
cdr3_nt: TGTGCCAGTAGTGTGACCTGGGAACAGCCCCAGCATTTT
cdr3_aa: CASSVTWEQPQHF

d_call: TRBD2
j_call: TRBJ2-1
clone_size: NA
v_call: TRBV10-1
cdr3_length: 17
cdr3_nt: TGCGCCAGCAGTCGGACTAGCGGGAGTGTTTCTGACAATGAGCAGTTCTTC
cdr3_aa: CASSRTSGSVSDNEQFF

d_call: NA
j_call: TRBJ2-7
clone_size: NA
v_call: TRBV6-6
cdr3_length: 13
cdr3_nt: TGTGCCAGCAGTTACGACATAGAATTCGAGCAGTACTTC
cdr3_aa: CASSYDIEFEQYF

d_call: NA
j_call: TRBJ2-4
clone_size: NA
v_call: TRBV2
cdr3_length: 14
cdr3_nt: TGTGCCAGCAGTCCGTTAATAGCCAAAAACATTCAGTACTTC
cdr3_aa: CASSPLIAKNIQYF